Described below is a single T cell receptor beta chain sequence and its context. The data stem from a study of technical replicates of blood from several donors. Measured with immunoSEQ multiplex PCR; TCRdb has only the in-frame clones, and not every one. The profile shows over 55,000 clones, 70% to 90% of them singletons. Germline CDR1 SGHTA, CDR2 FQGNSA. V lost 1 base, J lost 0 bases, and 8 bases lay in between. This CDR3 region has 15 residues. The material sequenced was PBMCs. The clonotype comes from a human donor in good health. Some clones in this sample may be carry-over from other donors' samples. This chain links TRBV7-2 with TRBJ2-3; possibly TRBD2 for D (6 bases). The CDR3 protein is CASSLVGTSTDTQYF. The CDR3 DNA reads TGTGCCAGCAGCTTAGTAGGGACTAGCACAGATACGCAGTATTTT.